This T cell receptor beta chain was captured by sequencing in a study of identical twins. CDR1 SEHNR and CDR2 FQNEAQ come from the germline V gene (reference sequence). V lost 1 base to trimming and J lost 4 bases, with 11 bases between them. The CDR3 consists of 14 residues. MiXCR was run by TCRdb on the 5' RACE reads, yielding one entry per CDR3 protein. The sample gives some 250,000 distinct CDR3 sequences, 5.5% to 7.5% of which show up once; 14% to 15% is in the top ten. These records were also assigned to another study, of T cells expressing NK-cell markers.

The source is a woman aged 18-29 years in good health. Material for sequencing was CD8+ T cells sorted from blood. The genes are TRBV7-9 and TRBJ2-7; D not resolved. CDR3 sequence: CASSLDLGWYEQYF. The DNA of the CDR3 is TGTGCCAGCAGCTTAGACCTAGGTTGGTACGAGCAGTACTTC.